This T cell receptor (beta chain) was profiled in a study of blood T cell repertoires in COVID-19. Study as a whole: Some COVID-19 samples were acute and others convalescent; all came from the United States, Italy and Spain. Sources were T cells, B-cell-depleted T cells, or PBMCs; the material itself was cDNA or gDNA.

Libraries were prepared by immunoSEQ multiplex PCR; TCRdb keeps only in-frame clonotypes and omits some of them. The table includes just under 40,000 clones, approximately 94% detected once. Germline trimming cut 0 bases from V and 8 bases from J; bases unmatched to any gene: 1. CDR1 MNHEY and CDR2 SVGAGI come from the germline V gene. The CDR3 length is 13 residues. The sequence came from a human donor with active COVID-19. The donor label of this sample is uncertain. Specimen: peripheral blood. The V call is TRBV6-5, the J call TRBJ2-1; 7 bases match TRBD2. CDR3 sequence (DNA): TGTGCCAGCAGTTACTCGCGGGAGTATGAGCAGTTCTTC. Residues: CASSYSREYEQFF.